This T cell receptor (beta chain) was recovered during a study of blood T cell repertoires in COVID-19. Study in general: Donors in the United States, Italy and Spain gave samples during acute or convalescent COVID-19.

With 5 bases clipped from V and 5 bases from J, the junction kept 10 bases outside the gene matches. The CDR3 consists of 15 residues. Per germline, CDR1 SNHLY and CDR2 FYNNEI. Original data processing: Quantification of nucleated cells was approximated via reference gene primer amplification. Clones were sequenced by immunoSEQ multiplex PCR, and TCRdb holds only the in-frame ones, with some missing. The DNA was the basis for D and trimming; V, J and clone size are from that table. Of about 200,000 clones listed, around 81% are singletons. Followed longitudinally, the Seattle patients had been enrolled during active infection.

The sequenced material came from peripheral blood. The receptor was derived from a man aged 60 to 69 with COVID-19, enrolled during active disease. The chain is built from TRBV2 and TRBJ2-5; 8 bases line up with TRBD2. The CDR3 region is CASSPGTRLLETQYF. The CDR3 DNA is TGTGCCAGCAGTCCCGGGACTAGACTCCTGGAGACCCAGTACTTC.